This entry describes one T cell receptor beta chain. Its antigen is unidentified. This specimen belongs to a study of untreated major depressive disorder. Sequencing was performed with immunoSEQ multiplex PCR; in TCRdb, only in-frame clones are kept and a portion is missing. The sample carries almost 20,000 clones, over 65% recorded once. Study-wide points: TRBV25-01 and TRBV02-01 usage differences were not statistically significant.

CDR3 length equals 15 residues. In germline, CDR1 is SNHLY, CDR2 FYNNEI. The trim removed 4 bases at V and 3 bases at J, leaving 9 bases unmatched. This clonotype was sampled from a woman in her twenties or thirties in good health. Sequenced sample: CD4+ T cells from PBMCs. The gene calls are TRBV2 and TRBJ2-7; TRBD2 aligns across 7 bases. In DNA form, the CDR3 reads TGTGCCAGCAGTGTAGACGCTAGCGGTCGCTACGAGCAGTACTTC. Its translation is CASSVDASGRYEQYF. Combining the CDR3 with reference TRBV2 and TRBJ2-7 gives the whole variable domain EPEVTQTPSHQVTQMGQEVILRCVPISNHLYFYWYRQILGQKVEFLVSFYNNEISEKSEIFDDQFSVERPDGSNFTLKIRSTKLEDSAMYFCASSVDASGRYEQYFGPGTRLTVT.